The 20 T cell receptor beta chains below all came from one sample that was sequenced in a study of cytomegalovirus exposure and HLA in healthy donors. The PCR employed 60 Vbeta primers together with 13 Jbeta primers. Measured with immunoSEQ multiplex PCR; TCRdb has only the in-frame clones, and not every one. The listing records about 110,000 clones. Sample: PBMCs. These receptors were obtained from a man aged 35-49 years in good health and CMV-seropositive.

The chain couples TRBV7-2 to TRBJ2-7; 8 bases line up with TRBD2. The V gene end was trimmed by 5 bases and the J gene end by 0 bases; junction bases not matched to a gene: 6. Germline lookup yields CDR1 SGHTA and CDR2 FQGNSA. This CDR3 has 15 residues. In DNA form, the CDR3 reads TGTGCCAGCAGCCCGTCCGGACTAGCCTCCTACGAGCAGTACTTC. Translating gives CASSPSGLASYEQYF. The whole variable domain, remainder taken from reference TRBV7-2 and TRBJ2-7, is GAGVSQSPSNKVTEKGKDVELRCDPISGHTALYWYRQSLGQGLEFLIYFQGNSAPDKSGLPSDRFSAERTGGSVSTLTIQRTQQEDSAVYLCASSPSGLASYEQYFGPGTRLTVT.

The chain's CDR3 is CASSPRLGILFF. CDR3 in DNA: TGTGCCAGCAGCCCCAGACTCGGAATCCTGTTTTTT. The chain combines TRBV6-6 with TRBJ1-4; D is ambiguous. Germline values: CDR1 MNHNY, CDR2 SVGAGI (reference sequence). The V end was cut by 6 bases, the J end by 14 bases, with 16 bases between. The CDR3 is 12 residues long.

The chain joins TRBV28 to TRBJ1-5; 7 nucleotides match TRBD1. CDR1 and CDR2 (germline): MDHEN, SYDVKM. This CDR3 spans 14 amino acids. With V trimmed by 4 bases and J by 2 bases, 2 bases remained unmatched. This CDR3 reads CASSSGQRNQPQHF. The DNA of the CDR3 is TGTGCCAGCAGTTCGGGACAGCGCAATCAGCCCCAGCATTTT.

The V and J genes are TRBV30 and TRBJ1-4, with 7 bases matching TRBD1. This CDR3 region has 14 residues. In germline, CDR1 is GTSNPN, CDR2 SVGIG (reference sequence). Trimming at V came to 6 bases and at J to 7 bases, leaving 11 bases not matched to a gene. The CDR3 sequence: CACGTAGGGEKLFF. CDR3 nucleotide sequence: TGTGCCTGCGGGACAGCGGGCGGAGGTGAAAAACTGTTTTTT.

The DNA of the CDR3 is TGCGCCAGTATTACAGGGAACGTCACTGAAGCTTTCTTT. This gives the protein CASITGNVTEAFF. This chain connects TRBV10-2 to TRBJ1-1, with TRBD1 as a possible D gene (6 bases). Germline CDR1 and CDR2: WSHSY and SAAADI. This CDR3 comprises 13 residues. Trimming cost V 9 bases and J 4 bases, with 15 bases left between them.

The chain carries TRBV7-2 and TRBJ1-5, with D hard to call. This CDR3 comprises 15 residues. V lost 5 bases to trimming and J lost 0 bases, with 11 bases between them. Germline V gene data show CDR1 as SGHTA and CDR2 as FQGNSA. CDR3 bases: TGTGCCAGCAGCCCTTTCCCTTATAGCAATCAGCCCCAGCATTTT. The encoded protein is CASSPFPYSNQPQHF.

The chain uses TRBV5-6 and TRBJ1-1; D perhaps matches TRBD1 (6 bases). Per the germline V gene, CDR1 is SGHDT and CDR2 is YYEEEE. The CDR3 runs 13 residues. Trimming removed 6 bases at V and 3 bases at J, with 12 bases between. This chain's CDR3 is CASTHQGYTEAFF. The CDR3 DNA is TGTGCCAGCACCCATCAGGGGTACACTGAAGCTTTCTTT.

The rearrangement links TRBV23-1 to TRBJ1-1; D uncertain. TRBV23-1 is recorded as an ORF, its role being uncertain. The length of the CDR3 is 15 residues. The V end was cut by 3 bases, the J end by 7 bases, with 18 bases between. The CDR3 DNA reads as TGCGCCAGCAGTCACCAGAGCGAGAGAAGAAATGAAGCTTTCTTT. It encodes CASSHQSERRNEAFF.

The J gene is TRBJ2-7, the V gene TRBV6-6, with D possibly matching TRBD2 (6 bases). Looked up from germline, CDR1 is MNHNY and CDR2 is SVGAGI (reference sequence). Trimming took off 2 bases at V and 4 bases at J, with 18 bases between the two ends. The CDR3 is 16 amino acids. The CDR3 here is CASSYRGGTSGYEQYF. DNA of the CDR3: TGTGCCAGCAGTTACCGTGGGGGGACTTCCGGATACGAGCAGTACTTC.

The chain employs TRBV7-6 and TRBJ2-5; the match to TRBD1 covers 8 bases. Gene TRBJ2-7 matches the end of the DNA better, so the J call may be wrong. This CDR3 is 16 amino acids long. Germline loops: CDR1 SGHVS, CDR2 FNYEAQ. CDR3 residues: CASSLGSRQGNVEQYF. The CDR3 region has the DNA TGTGCCAGCAGCTTAGGTTCGAGACAGGGGAATGTCGAGCAGTACTTC.

The chain employs TRBV6-5 and TRBJ2-7; 8 bases align to TRBD1. Germline V CDR1 and CDR2: MNHEY, SVGAGI. V shed 0 bases, J shed 10 bases, and the junction held 8 bases outside the gene matches. CDR3 length equals 14 residues. CDR3 bases: TGTGCCAGCAGTTACTCGAGGACAGGGCGAGTACAGTACTTC. It encodes CASSYSRTGRVQYF.

The genes are TRBV2 and TRBJ1-1; 7 bases are a match to TRBD1. The CDR3 is made up of 13 amino acids. Unmatched junction bases numbered 9, after V lost 7 bases and J lost 7 bases. In germline, CDR1 is SNHLY, CDR2 FYNNEI. The CDR3 spells CASTGQTYGEAFF. Written as DNA, the CDR3 is TGTGCCAGCACGGGACAGACCTACGGTGAAGCTTTCTTT.

This chain joins TRBV19 and TRBJ2-7; 9 bases match TRBD1. V dropped 1 base and J dropped 4; count of bases not matched to a gene: 8. This CDR3 has 16 amino acids. Germline V CDR1 and CDR2: LNHDA, SQIVND (reference sequence). Here the CDR3 DNA reads TGTGCCAGTAGTATAGCGACAGGGGGTTCACCTTACGAGCAGTACTTC. It encodes CASSIATGGSPYEQYF.

The gene calls are TRBV4-1 and TRBJ2-7, with D possibly TRBD1 on 5 matching bases. The CDR3 is made up of 13 amino acids. The germline CDR1 and CDR2 sequences are MGHRA and YSYEKL. V lost 4 bases to trimming and J lost 3 bases, with 10 bases between them. The DNA for the CDR3 is TGCGCCAGCAGCCCTGGACACGACTACGAGCAGTACTTC. This codes for CASSPGHDYEQYF.

The chain carries TRBV19 and TRBJ1-2, with TRBD1 matching over 7 bases. Germline V gene data show CDR1 as LNHDA and CDR2 as SQIVND (reference sequence). V lost 5 bases to trimming and J lost 4 bases; unmatched junction nucleotides: 10. The CDR3 runs 15 residues. The DNA for the CDR3 is TGTGCCAGTAGTCGGGACAGCCAGATTTCCTATGGCTACACCTTC. The encoded protein is CASSRDSQISYGYTF. The variable domain in full, with the rest retrieved from reference TRBV19 and TRBJ1-2, is DGGITQSPKYLFRKEGQNVTLSCEQNLNHDAMYWYRQDPGQGLRLIYYSQIVNDFQKGDIAEGYSVSREKKESFPLTVTSAQKNPTAFYLCASSRDSQISYGYTFGSGTRLTVV.

The V and J genes are TRBV5-1 and TRBJ2-5; 10 bases map to TRBD2. V was clipped by 0 bases and J by 2 bases; unmatched bases: 4. Germline V gives CDR1 SGHRS, CDR2 YFSETQ. The CDR3 is made up of 16 amino acids. The CDR3 loop reads CASSLDASGGQETQYF. CDR3 coding DNA: TGCGCCAGCAGCTTGGATGCTAGCGGGGGACAAGAGACCCAGTACTTC.

The V call is TRBV27, the J call TRBJ2-7; D possibly corresponds to TRBD1 (6 bases). The CDR3 spans 15 residues. CDR1 and CDR2 (germline): MNHEY, SMNVEV (reference sequence). V lost 0 bases to trimming and J lost 0 bases, with 9 bases between them. Here the CDR3 DNA reads TGTGCCAGCAGTTTATCGACAGGTTACTCCTACGAGCAGTACTTC. Residues: CASSLSTGYSYEQYF.

This sequence joins TRBV6-6 and TRBJ2-7; maybe TRBD2 (6 bases). The V and J ends lost 7 bases and 0 bases respectively, with 13 bases between them. CDR1 and CDR2 (germline): MNHNY, SVGAGI (reference sequence). The CDR3 sequence is 14 residues long. CDR3 sequence: CASKVGRSSYEQYF. The CDR3 DNA sequence: TGTGCCAGCAAGGTAGGGAGGAGCTCCTACGAGCAGTACTTC.

The V and J genes are TRBV2 and TRBJ1-1; weak D call: TRBD1 (6 bases). Germline V lookup: CDR1 SNHLY, CDR2 FYNNEI. V was clipped by 6 bases and J by 1 base, with 12 bases between them. This CDR3 is built from 14 residues. CDR3 region: CASRYQGPNTEAFF. The CDR3 nucleotides are TGTGCCAGCAGGTATCAGGGGCCGAACACTGAAGCTTTCTTT. Based on the CDR3 plus reference TRBV2 and TRBJ1-1, the full variable domain is EPEVTQTPSHQVTQMGQEVILRCVPISNHLYFYWYRQILGQKVEFLVSFYNNEISEKSEIFDDQFSVERPDGSNFTLKIRSTKLEDSAMYFCASRYQGPNTEAFFGQGTRLTVV.

The chain carries TRBV6-1 and TRBJ1-6; D not certain. The CDR3 covers 14 residues. CDR1 is MNHNS and CDR2 is SASEGT in the germline V gene. V was shortened by 8 bases and J by 7 bases, with 15 bases between the two germline ends. CDR3 coding DNA: TGTGCCAGCCTGGCCCTCAGAAGAAATTCACCCCTCCACTTT. Its translation is CASLALRRNSPLHF.